What follows are 24 T cell receptor beta chains derived from one specimen sequenced in a study of T-cell reconstitution after alpha-beta-depleted transplantation in children. Preparation of the TCRbeta library involved a method that used unique molecular identifiers. TCRdb independently ran MiXCR on the PCR reads; one entry per CDR3 protein. The sample lists almost 250,000 distinct CDR3 sequences; around 25% were seen once. Source: PBMCs, taken before TCRalphabeta/CD19-depleted stem cell transplant. The receptors come from a girl aged 2-10 years with Fanconi anemia, due to receive a stem cell transplant.

This clonotype was detected many times. V usage is TRBV20-1 and J usage is TRBJ2-7; no clear D. Trimming cost V 2 bases and J 2 bases, with 7 bases left between them. Germline CDR1 reads DFQATT; CDR2 reads SNEGSKA (reference sequence). CDR3 length equals 12 residues. The CDR3 loop reads CSARSGPYEQYF. The CDR3 region has the DNA TGCAGTGCTAGATCCGGACCCTACGAGCAGTACTTC.

The chain couples TRBV20-1 to TRBJ2-3; 10 nucleotides agree with TRBD2. J gave up 8 bases and V 3 bases, and 11 bases lay outside the gene matches. CDR1 and CDR2 from the germline V gene are DFQATT and SNEGSKA (reference sequence). This CDR3 spans 15 amino acids. CDR3 DNA: TGCAGTGCTAGGGGAACGCTAGCGGGAGTCATTACGCAGTATTTT. Its protein is CSARGTLAGVITQYF.

The chain has TRBV4-1 and TRBJ2-5, with D possibly being TRBD1 or TRBD2 (6 bases each). Germline lookup yields CDR1 MGHRA and CDR2 YSYEKL. The length of the CDR3 is 15 residues. Trimming took off 4 bases at V and 2 bases at J, with 14 bases between the two ends. The CDR3 region has the DNA TGCGCCAGCAGCCCGGACAGAGGAGGGCAAGAGACCCAGTACTTC. Protein sequence: CASSPDRGGQETQYF.

This clonotype has a count of ten or more. This chain joins TRBV12-3 or TRBV12-4 and TRBJ2-5; D is undetermined. The V end lost 3 bases, the J end lost 0 bases, and 8 bases lay between the germline ends. The CDR3 is made up of 14 amino acids. CDR3 protein: CASSFDRYQETQYF. In DNA, the CDR3 is TGTGCCAGCAGTTTTGATAGGTACCAAGAGACCCAGTACTTC.

The chain links TRBV20-1 to TRBJ2-7, with a possible D match to TRBD1 (6 bases). V lost 6 bases to trimming and J lost 1 base, with 13 bases between them. The CDR3 sequence is 13 residues long. Germline V gene sequence: CDR1 DFQATT, CDR2 SNEGSKA (reference sequence). CDR3 region: CSAADSRSYEQYF. CDR3 DNA sequence: TGCAGTGCCGCGGACAGCCGTTCCTACGAGCAGTACTTC.

This clonotype was observed at least ten times. The chain employs TRBV29-1 and TRBJ2-7; TRBD1 matches 10 bases. The germline CDR1 and CDR2 sequences are SQVTM and ANQGSEA. The trim removed 7 bases at V and 7 bases at J, leaving 10 bases unmatched. The CDR3 spans 13 residues. Written as DNA, the CDR3 is TGCAGCGGGACAGACAGGGGGCGCGGGGAGCAGTACTTC. It encodes CSGTDRGRGEQYF.

This clonotype was seen at least ten times. J is TRBJ2-3 and V is TRBV7-2; 7 bases line up with TRBD2. CDR1 is SGHTA and CDR2 is FQGNSA in the germline V gene. The CDR3 runs to 19 residues. The V and J ends lost 2 bases and 6 bases, in that order; junction bases with no gene match: 20. CDR3 residues: CASSLFVGGGPSDVDTQYF. CDR3 DNA sequence: TGTGCCAGCAGCTTATTCGTAGGCGGGGGACCCTCTGACGTCGATACGCAGTATTTT.

This clonotype has just a few counts. V is TRBV25-1 and J is TRBJ2-7; TRBD2 agrees at 10 bases. The length of the CDR3 is 15 residues. Germline values: CDR1 MGHDK, CDR2 SYGVNS. With 5 bases clipped from V and 1 base from J, the junction kept 5 bases outside the gene matches. The DNA of the CDR3 is TGTGCCAGCAGTCCCACTAGCGGGGCTTCCTACGAGCAGTACTTC. It encodes CASSPTSGASYEQYF.

The sample holds many counts of this clonotype. The rearrangement uses TRBV20-1 and TRBJ2-3; D gene uncertain. The length of the CDR3 is 13 residues. V lost 1 base, J lost 4 bases, and 9 bases lay in between. Germline assignment: CDR1 DFQATT and CDR2 SNEGSKA (reference sequence). CDR3 sequence reads: CSARVPGADTQYF. DNA of the CDR3: TGCAGTGCTAGAGTCCCTGGCGCAGATACGCAGTATTTT.

This chain links TRBV7-9 with TRBJ2-2, with no clear D. This CDR3 is 14 amino acids long. V was clipped by 5 bases and J by 7 bases, with 14 bases between them. In germline, CDR1 is SEHNR, CDR2 FQNEAQ (reference sequence). CDR3 protein: CASSTLGEVGELFF. The CDR3 DNA sequence: TGTGCCAGCAGCACTCTAGGAGAGGTCGGGGAGCTGTTTTTT.

J is TRBJ2-7 and V is TRBV20-1, with D tentatively TRBD2 (5 bases). V lost 0 bases, J lost 3 bases, and 9 bases lay in between. There are 13 residues in the CDR3. Germline V gives CDR1 DFQATT, CDR2 SNEGSKA (reference sequence). The CDR3 nucleotides are TGCAGTGCTAGAGAAATGAGGGACTACGAGCAGTACTTC. Protein: CSAREMRDYEQYF.

In this sample, this clonotype turned up a few times. The chain uses TRBV28 and TRBJ1-5, with TRBD1 identical over 8 bases. Germline V gene lookup returns CDR1 MDHEN and CDR2 SYDVKM. This CDR3 region has 15 residues. The ends lost 4 bases at V and 2 bases at J; junction bases unmatched: 4. Here the CDR3 reads CASSSPGQGNQPQHF. For the CDR3, the DNA is TGTGCCAGCAGTTCTCCGGGACAGGGCAATCAGCCCCAGCATTTT.

The sample holds a few counts of this clonotype. The V and J genes are TRBV4-1 and TRBJ2-1, with D possibly called TRBD1 or TRBD2 (5 bases each). Germline CDR1 MGHRA, CDR2 YSYEKL. The CDR3 contains 15 residues. Trimming removed 5 bases from V and 3 bases from J, with 14 bases in between. CDR3 sequence: CASSVRDLNYNEQFF. CDR3 nucleotide sequence: TGCGCCAGCAGCGTCCGGGACCTAAACTACAATGAGCAGTTCTTC.

This clonotype was detected many times. The V gene is TRBV29-1, the J gene TRBJ2-7; 10 bases are a match to TRBD1. The CDR3 covers 15 residues. Trimming cost V 1 base and J 3 bases; bases outside gene matches: 6. Germline lookup yields CDR1 SQVTM and CDR2 ANQGSEA. CDR3 loop: CSVEASGQGGYEQYF. CDR3 in DNA: TGCAGCGTTGAAGCAAGCGGACAGGGGGGCTACGAGCAGTACTTC.

Many counts were recorded for this clonotype. The chain is built from TRBV29-1 and TRBJ2-3, with a tentative D call TRBD2 (6 bases). The germline gives CDR1 SQVTM, CDR2 ANQGSEA. The CDR3 has 12 residues. Trimming pared 6 bases from V and 4 bases from J, leaving 11 bases between. CDR3 nucleotide sequence: TGCAGCGTGTTCGGGGGATCAGATACGCAGTATTTT. Translated, it gives CSVFGGSDTQYF.

This clonotype was seen a handful of times. V and J are TRBV7-2 and TRBJ2-7; TRBD2 matches at 11 bases. CDR1 is SGHTA, CDR2 FQGNSA, per germline. V lost 2 bases and J lost 4; bases outside the gene matches: 10. The CDR3 spans 17 residues. This CDR3 is CASSLPSLAGVAYEQYF. As DNA, the CDR3 is TGTGCCAGCAGCTTACCCTCACTAGCGGGAGTCGCTTACGAGCAGTACTTC.

The chain is built from TRBV7-2 and TRBJ1-5, with a weak D call TRBD1 (5 bases). V lost 5 bases and J 3 bases, leaving 14 bases between the germline ends. The CDR3 totals 15 residues. The germline gives CDR1 SGHTA, CDR2 FQGNSA. The CDR3 DNA reads TGTGCCAGCAGCCCCGCAGGGACCAACAATCAGCCCCAGCATTTT. Protein: CASSPAGTNNQPQHF.

The chain uses TRBV15 and TRBJ2-2; 11 positions match TRBD2. V was pared by 1 base and J by 4 bases, with 5 bases of the junction left unmatched. This CDR3 is 17 amino acids long. CDR1 is LNHNV and CDR2 is YYDKDF in the germline V gene (reference sequence). CDR3 in amino acids: CATSRGLAGGITGELFF. The CDR3 DNA reads TGTGCCACCAGCAGAGGCCTAGCGGGGGGCATCACCGGGGAGCTGTTTTTT.

This chain joins TRBV9 and TRBJ2-1, with TRBD2 matching 12 bases. CDR1 and CDR2 (germline): SGDLS, YYNGEE. The CDR3 loop spans 23 amino acids. With V trimmed by 0 bases and J by 5 bases, 24 bases remained unmatched. CDR3 sequence: CASSVGSWSVGLAGLKGNNEQFF. The CDR3 coding sequence is TGTGCCAGCAGCGTAGGTTCCTGGTCAGTCGGACTAGCGGGACTAAAAGGGAACAATGAGCAGTTCTTC.

This clonotype was recorded many times. V usage is TRBV12-3 or TRBV12-4 and J usage is TRBJ2-1; no clear D gene. The CDR3 consists of 13 residues. V was shortened by 5 bases and J by 6 bases, with 11 bases between the two germline ends. Here the CDR3 reads CASSQDLGNEQFF. The DNA for the CDR3 is TGTGCCAGCAGTCAAGACCTCGGCAATGAGCAGTTCTTC.

V usage is TRBV29-1 and J usage is TRBJ2-1; the D gene is possibly TRBD2 (6 bases). Germline V gene sequence: CDR1 SQVTM, CDR2 ANQGSEA. Trimming pared 3 bases from V and 0 bases from J, leaving 9 bases between. The CDR3 totals 14 residues. CDR3 in amino acids: CSVESGHSYNEQFF. The CDR3 nucleotides read TGCAGCGTTGAGAGCGGGCACTCCTACAATGAGCAGTTCTTC.

This clonotype was detected only once. This sequence joins TRBV29-1 and TRBJ2-7; D is undetermined. Trimming shortened V by 0 bases and J by 10 bases, and 13 bases separated the two germline ends. The CDR3 sequence is 12 residues long. Germline lookup yields CDR1 SQVTM and CDR2 ANQGSEA. The CDR3 is CSVEDLVMVQYF. In DNA, the CDR3 is TGCAGCGTTGAAGATCTAGTTATGGTCCAGTACTTC.

This rearrangement joins TRBV11-2 to TRBJ2-6; D remains ambiguous. CDR3 length: 17 residues. V lost 4 bases to trimming and J lost 0 bases, with 13 bases between them. The germline CDR1 and CDR2 sequences are SGHAT and FQNNGV. DNA of the CDR3: TGTGCCAGCAGCTCTTATGGATTTTTCTCTGGGGCCAACGTCCTGACTTTC. Encoded protein: CASSSYGFFSGANVLTF.

This clonotype was seen more than once but under ten times. The chain links TRBV20-1 to TRBJ2-7; D is ambiguous. Trimming took 6 bases from V and 6 from J, leaving 12 bases between them. In germline, CDR1 is DFQATT, CDR2 SNEGSKA (reference sequence). The CDR3 length is 11 residues. In DNA, the CDR3 is TGCAGTGCCGCAGACACTACCGAGCAGTACTTC. Protein product: CSAADTTEQYF.